This T cell receptor beta chain originates from a study of blood T cell repertoires in COVID-19. In the original workflow: Amplifying reference gene primers gave estimates of nucleated cell counts. The method was immunoSEQ multiplex PCR; TCRdb's version includes in-frame clones alone and lacks a portion of them. V, J and clone size derive from that table, while D and trimming were established from the DNA sequence. Among some 80,000 clones listed, around 76% were seen once. In this sample, this clone turned up a few times. This clonotype was sampled from a woman aged 80 or older with active or convalescent COVID-19. The source material was peripheral blood.

The CDR3 is CASSFGGAGEKLFF. The CDR3, as DNA: TGTGCCAGCAGTTTCGGGGGGGCTGGTGAAAAACTGTTTTTT. The V call is TRBV28, the J call TRBJ1-4; D is possibly TRBD1 (6 bases). V was pared by 3 bases and J by 7 bases, with 12 bases between. The CDR3 runs 14 residues. The germline gives CDR1 MDHEN, CDR2 SYDVKM.